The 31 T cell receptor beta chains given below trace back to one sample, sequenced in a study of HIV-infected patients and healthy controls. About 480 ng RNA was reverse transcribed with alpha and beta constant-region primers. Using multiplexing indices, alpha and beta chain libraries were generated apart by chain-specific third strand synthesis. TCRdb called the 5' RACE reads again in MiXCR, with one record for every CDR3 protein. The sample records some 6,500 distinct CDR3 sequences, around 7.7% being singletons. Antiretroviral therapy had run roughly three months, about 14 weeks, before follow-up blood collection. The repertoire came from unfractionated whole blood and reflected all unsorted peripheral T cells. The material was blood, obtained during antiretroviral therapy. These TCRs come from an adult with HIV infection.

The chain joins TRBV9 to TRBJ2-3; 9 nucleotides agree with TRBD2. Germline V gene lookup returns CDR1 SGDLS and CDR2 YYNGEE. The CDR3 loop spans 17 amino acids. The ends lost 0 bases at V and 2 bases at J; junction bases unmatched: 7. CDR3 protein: CASSVASSGRFTDTQYF. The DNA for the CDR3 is TGTGCCAGCAGCGTAGCGTCAAGCGGGAGGTTCACAGATACGCAGTATTTT.

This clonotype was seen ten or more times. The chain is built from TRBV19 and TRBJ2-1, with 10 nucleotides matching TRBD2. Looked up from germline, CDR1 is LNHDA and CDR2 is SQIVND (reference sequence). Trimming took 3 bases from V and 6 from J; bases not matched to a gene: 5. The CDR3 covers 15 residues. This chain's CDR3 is CASSIRLAGANEQFF. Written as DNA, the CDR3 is TGTGCCAGTAGTATCCGTCTAGCGGGAGCCAATGAGCAGTTCTTC.

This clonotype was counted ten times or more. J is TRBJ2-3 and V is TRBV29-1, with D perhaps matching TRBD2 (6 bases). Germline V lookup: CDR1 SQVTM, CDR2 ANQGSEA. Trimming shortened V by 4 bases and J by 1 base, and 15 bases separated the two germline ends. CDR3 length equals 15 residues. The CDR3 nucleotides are TGCAGCGTTGGGGAGGCTAGCGTAGGCACAGATACGCAGTATTTT. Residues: CSVGEASVGTDTQYF.

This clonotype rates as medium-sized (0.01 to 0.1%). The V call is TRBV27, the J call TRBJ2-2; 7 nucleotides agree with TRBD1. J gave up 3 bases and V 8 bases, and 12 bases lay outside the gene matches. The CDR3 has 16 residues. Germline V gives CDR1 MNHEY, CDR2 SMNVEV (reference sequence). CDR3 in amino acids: CASGDIGQAYTGELFF. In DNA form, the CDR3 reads TGTGCCAGCGGGGACATAGGACAGGCCTACACCGGGGAGCTGTTTTTT.

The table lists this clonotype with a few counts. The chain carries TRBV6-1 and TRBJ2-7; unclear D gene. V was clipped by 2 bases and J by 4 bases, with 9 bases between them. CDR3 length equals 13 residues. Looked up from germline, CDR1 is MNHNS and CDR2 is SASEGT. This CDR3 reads CASSEFVGYEQYF. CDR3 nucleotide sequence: TGTGCCAGCAGTGAATTTGTTGGTTACGAGCAGTACTTC.

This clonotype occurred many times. Written as DNA, the CDR3 is TGCGCCAGCAGCTTGGAGGATCGGGGAGCAGATACGCAGTATTTT. Translating gives CASSLEDRGADTQYF. This sequence joins TRBV5-1 and TRBJ2-3, with D possibly TRBD2 on 5 matching bases. The germline V gene encodes CDR1 SGHRS and CDR2 YFSETQ. V gave up 0 bases and J gave up 4 bases, with 12 bases separating them. The CDR3 runs 15 residues.

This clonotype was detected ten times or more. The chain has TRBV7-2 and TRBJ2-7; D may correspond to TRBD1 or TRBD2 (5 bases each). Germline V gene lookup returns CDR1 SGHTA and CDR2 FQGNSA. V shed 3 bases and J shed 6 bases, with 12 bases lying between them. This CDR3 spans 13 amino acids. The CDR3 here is CASSFIEGSEQYF. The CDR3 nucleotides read TGTGCCAGCAGCTTTATAGAGGGGAGCGAGCAGTACTTC. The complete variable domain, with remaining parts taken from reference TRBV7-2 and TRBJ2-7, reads GAGVSQSPSNKVTEKGKDVELRCDPISGHTALYWYRQSLGQGLEFLIYFQGNSAPDKSGLPSDRFSAERTGGSVSTLTIQRTQQEDSAVYLCASSFIEGSEQYFGPGTRLTVT.

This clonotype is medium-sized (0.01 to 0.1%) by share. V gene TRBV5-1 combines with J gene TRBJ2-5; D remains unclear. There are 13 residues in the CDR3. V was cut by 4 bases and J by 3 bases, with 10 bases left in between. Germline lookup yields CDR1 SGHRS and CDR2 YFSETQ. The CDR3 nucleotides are TGCGCCAGCAGCATTTTAGGAGAAGAGACCCAGTACTTC. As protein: CASSILGEETQYF.

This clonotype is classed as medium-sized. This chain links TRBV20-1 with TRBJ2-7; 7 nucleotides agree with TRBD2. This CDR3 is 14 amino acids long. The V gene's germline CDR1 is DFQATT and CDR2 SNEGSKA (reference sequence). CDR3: CSTPTERDPYEQYF. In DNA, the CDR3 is TGCAGCACCCCAACTGAGCGGGACCCCTACGAGCAGTACTTC.

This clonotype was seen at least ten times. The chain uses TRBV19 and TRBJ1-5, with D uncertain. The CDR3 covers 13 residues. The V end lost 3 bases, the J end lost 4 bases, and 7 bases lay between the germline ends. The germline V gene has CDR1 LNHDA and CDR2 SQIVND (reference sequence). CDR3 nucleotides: TGTGCCAGTAGTATCTGGCAAAATCAGCCCCAGCATTTT. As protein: CASSIWQNQPQHF.

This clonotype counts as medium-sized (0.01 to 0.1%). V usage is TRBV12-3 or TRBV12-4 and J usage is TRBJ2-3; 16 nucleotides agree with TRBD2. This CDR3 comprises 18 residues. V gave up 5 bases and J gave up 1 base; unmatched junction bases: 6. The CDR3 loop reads CASSLRGTSGRGTDTQYF. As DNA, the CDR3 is TGTGCCAGCAGTCTTCGAGGGACTAGCGGGAGGGGCACAGATACGCAGTATTTT.

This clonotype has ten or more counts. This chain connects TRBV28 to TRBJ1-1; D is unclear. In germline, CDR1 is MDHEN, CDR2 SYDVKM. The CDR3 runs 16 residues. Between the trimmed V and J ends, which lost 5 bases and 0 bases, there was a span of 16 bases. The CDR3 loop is CASSTYLSPMNTEAFF. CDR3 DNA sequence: TGTGCCAGCAGTACCTATCTCTCCCCAATGAACACTGAAGCTTTCTTT.

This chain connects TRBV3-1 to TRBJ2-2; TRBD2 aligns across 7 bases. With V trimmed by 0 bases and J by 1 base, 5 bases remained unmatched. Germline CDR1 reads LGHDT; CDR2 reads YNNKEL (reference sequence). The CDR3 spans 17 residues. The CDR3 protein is CASSQERGTMNTGELFF. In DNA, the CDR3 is TGTGCCAGCAGCCAAGAGCGCGGGACTATGAACACCGGGGAGCTGTTTTTT.

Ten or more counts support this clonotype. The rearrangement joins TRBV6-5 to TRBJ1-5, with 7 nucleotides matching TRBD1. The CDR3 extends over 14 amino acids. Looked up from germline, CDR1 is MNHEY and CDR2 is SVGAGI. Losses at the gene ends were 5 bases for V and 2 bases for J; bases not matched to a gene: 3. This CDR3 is CASSTDRGNQPQHF. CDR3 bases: TGTGCCAGCAGTACCGACAGGGGCAATCAGCCCCAGCATTTT.

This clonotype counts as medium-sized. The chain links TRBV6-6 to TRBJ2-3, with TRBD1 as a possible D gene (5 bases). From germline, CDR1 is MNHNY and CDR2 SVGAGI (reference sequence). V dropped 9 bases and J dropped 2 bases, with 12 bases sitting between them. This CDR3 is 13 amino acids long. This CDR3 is CASTQGNTDTQYF. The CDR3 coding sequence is TGTGCCAGTACGCAGGGAAACACAGATACGCAGTATTTT.

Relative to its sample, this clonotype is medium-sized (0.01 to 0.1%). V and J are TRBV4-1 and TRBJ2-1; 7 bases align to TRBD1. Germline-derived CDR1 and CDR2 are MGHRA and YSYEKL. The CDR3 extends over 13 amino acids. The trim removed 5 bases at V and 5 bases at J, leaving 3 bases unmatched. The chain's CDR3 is CASSGTVDNEQFF. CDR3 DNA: TGCGCCAGCAGCGGGACAGTAGACAATGAGCAGTTCTTC.

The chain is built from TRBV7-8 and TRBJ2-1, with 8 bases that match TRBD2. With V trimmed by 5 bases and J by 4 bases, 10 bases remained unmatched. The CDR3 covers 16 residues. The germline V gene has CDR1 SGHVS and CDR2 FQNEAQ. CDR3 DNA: TGTGCCAGCAGCACCCAAAGCGGGAGAGAGTACAATGAGCAGTTCTTC. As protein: CASSTQSGREYNEQFF.

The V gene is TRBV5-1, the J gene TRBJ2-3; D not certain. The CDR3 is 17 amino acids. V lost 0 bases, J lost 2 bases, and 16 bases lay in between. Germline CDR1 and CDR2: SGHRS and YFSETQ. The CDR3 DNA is TGCGCCAGCAGCTTGGAGGGCAGAAGGTCGGTCACAGATACGCAGTATTTT. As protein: CASSLEGRRSVTDTQYF.

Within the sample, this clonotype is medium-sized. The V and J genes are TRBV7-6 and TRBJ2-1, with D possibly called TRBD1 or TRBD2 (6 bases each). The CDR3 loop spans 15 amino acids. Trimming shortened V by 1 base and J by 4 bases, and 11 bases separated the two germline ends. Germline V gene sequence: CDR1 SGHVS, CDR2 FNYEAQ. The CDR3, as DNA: TGTGCCAGCAGCTTAGAAGGAGGGGGGTACAATGAGCAGTTCTTC. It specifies CASSLEGGGYNEQFF.

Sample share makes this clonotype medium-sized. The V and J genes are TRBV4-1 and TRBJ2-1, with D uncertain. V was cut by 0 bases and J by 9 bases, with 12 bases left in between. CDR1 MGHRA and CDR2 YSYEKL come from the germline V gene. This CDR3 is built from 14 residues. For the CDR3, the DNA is TGCGCCAGCAGCCAAGATGAAGAGTTGCCTGAGCAGTTCTTC. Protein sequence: CASSQDEELPEQFF.

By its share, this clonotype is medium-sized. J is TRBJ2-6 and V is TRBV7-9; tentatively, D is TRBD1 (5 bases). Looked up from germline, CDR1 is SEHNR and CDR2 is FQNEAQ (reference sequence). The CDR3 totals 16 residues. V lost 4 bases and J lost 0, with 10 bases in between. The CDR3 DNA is TGTGCCAGCAGCTCGAACAGGTCCTCTGGGGCCAACGTCCTGACTTTC. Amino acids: CASSSNRSSGANVLTF.

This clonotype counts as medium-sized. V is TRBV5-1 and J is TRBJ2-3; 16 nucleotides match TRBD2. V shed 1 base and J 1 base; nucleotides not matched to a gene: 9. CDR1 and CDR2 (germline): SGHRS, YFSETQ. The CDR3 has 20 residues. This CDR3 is CASSLSPFGTSGRGTDTQYF. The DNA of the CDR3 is TGCGCCAGCAGCTTGTCGCCGTTTGGGACTAGCGGGAGGGGCACAGATACGCAGTATTTT.

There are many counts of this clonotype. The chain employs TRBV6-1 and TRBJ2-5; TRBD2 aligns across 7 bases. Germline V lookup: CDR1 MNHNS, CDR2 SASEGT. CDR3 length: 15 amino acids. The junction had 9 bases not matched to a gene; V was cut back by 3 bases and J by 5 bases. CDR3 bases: TGTGCCAGCAGTGATTCTGCGGGAGATGGGGAGACCCAGTACTTC. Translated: CASSDSAGDGETQYF.

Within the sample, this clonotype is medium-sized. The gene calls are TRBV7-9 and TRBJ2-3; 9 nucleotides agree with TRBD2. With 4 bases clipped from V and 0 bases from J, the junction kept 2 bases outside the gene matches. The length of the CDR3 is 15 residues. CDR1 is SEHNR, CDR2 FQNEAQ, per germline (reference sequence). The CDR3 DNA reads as TGTGCCAGCAGCTGGCTAGCGGGGAGCACAGATACGCAGTATTTT. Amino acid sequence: CASSWLAGSTDTQYF. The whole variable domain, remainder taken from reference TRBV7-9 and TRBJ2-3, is DTGVSQNPRHKITKRGQNVTFRCDPISEHNRLYWYRQTLGQGPEFLTYFQNEAQLEKSRLLSDRFSAERPKGSFSTLEIQRTEQGDSAMYLCASSWLAGSTDTQYFGPGTRLTVL.

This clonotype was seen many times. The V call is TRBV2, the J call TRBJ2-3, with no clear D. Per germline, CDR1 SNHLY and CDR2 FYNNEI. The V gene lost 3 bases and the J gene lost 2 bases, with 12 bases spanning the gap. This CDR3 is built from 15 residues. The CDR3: CASSDMALPTDTQYF. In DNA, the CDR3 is TGTGCCAGCAGTGATATGGCCCTACCCACAGATACGCAGTATTTT.

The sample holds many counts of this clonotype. The CDR3 spells CASSYLLGESYNEQFF. In nucleotides, the CDR3 is TGTGCCAGCAGTTACCTTCTGGGGGAGTCCTACAATGAGCAGTTCTTC. The chain couples TRBV6-2 or TRBV6-3 to TRBJ2-1; D assignment may be TRBD1 or TRBD2 (5 bases each). Germline V CDR1 and CDR2: MNHEY, SVGEGT. This CDR3 has 16 amino acids. The germline V and J ends were trimmed by 2 bases and 1 base, with 12 bases remaining between them.

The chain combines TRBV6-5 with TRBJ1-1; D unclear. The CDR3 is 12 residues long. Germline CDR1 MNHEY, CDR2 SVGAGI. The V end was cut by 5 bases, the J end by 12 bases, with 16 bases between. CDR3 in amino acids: CASSPLNGRSFF. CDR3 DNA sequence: TGTGCCAGCAGTCCCTTAAATGGGAGGTCTTTCTTT.

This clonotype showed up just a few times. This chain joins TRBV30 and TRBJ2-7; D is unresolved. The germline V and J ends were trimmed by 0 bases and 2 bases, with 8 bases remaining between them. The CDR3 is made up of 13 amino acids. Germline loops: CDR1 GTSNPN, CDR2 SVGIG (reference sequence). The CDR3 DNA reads TGTGCCTGGAGTGTCGGCCAAACCTACGAGCAGTACTTC. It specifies CAWSVGQTYEQYF.

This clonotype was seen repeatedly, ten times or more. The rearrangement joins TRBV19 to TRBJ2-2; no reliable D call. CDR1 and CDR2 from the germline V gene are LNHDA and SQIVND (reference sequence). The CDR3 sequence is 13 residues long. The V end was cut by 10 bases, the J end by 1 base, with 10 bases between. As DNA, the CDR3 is TGTGCCACATACAGCCGGAACACCGGGGAGCTGTTTTTT. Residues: CATYSRNTGELFF.

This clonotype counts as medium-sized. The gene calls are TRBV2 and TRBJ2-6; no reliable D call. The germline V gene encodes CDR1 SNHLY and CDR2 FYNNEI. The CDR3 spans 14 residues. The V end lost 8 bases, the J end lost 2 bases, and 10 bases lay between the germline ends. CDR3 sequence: CASWAGPGANVLTF. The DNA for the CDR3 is TGTGCCAGCTGGGCTGGGCCTGGGGCCAACGTCCTGACTTTC.

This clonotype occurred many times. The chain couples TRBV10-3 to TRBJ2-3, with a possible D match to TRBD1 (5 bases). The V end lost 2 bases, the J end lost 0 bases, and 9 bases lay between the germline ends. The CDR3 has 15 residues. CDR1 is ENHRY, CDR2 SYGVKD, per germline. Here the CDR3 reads CAISETGTSTDTQYF. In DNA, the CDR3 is TGTGCCATCAGTGAGACAGGAACCAGCACAGATACGCAGTATTTT.